A single sample gave rise to the 19 T cell receptor beta chains below, sequenced in a study of beta chain features in type 1 diabetes. The authors reverse transcribed all of the isolated RNA, so sequencing captured expressed TCRB transcripts. Profiled with immunoSEQ multiplex PCR; TCRdb holds only in-frame clones, not every one. This table has 600,000 to 650,000 clones, 15% to 19% appearing once. Sequenced material: naive CD4+ T cells from blood. These receptors were collected from a man between 18 and 35 years old in good health.

This clone was counted a few times. The chain links TRBV10-2 to TRBJ1-2; perhaps TRBD1 as D (6 bases). CDR3 length: 14 amino acids. CDR1 and CDR2 from the germline V gene are WSHSY and SAAADI. Trimming cost V 1 base and J 5 bases, with 11 bases left between them. CDR3 region: CASSELGARYGYTF. CDR3 sequence (DNA): TGCGCCAGCAGTGAGTTGGGGGCGCGTTATGGCTACACCTTC.

The J gene is TRBJ2-5, the V gene TRBV5-4, with 7 bases fitting TRBD1. The CDR3 covers 14 residues. Germline V gene sequence: CDR1 SGHNT, CDR2 YYREEE (reference sequence). V gave up 4 bases and J gave up 2 bases; unmatched junction bases: 5. The CDR3 DNA follows: TGTGCCAGCAGCGAACCGGGACAGCAAGAGACCCAGTACTTC. Residues: CASSEPGQQETQYF. Based on the CDR3 plus reference TRBV5-4 and TRBJ2-5, the full variable domain is ETGVTQSPTHLIKTRGQQVTLRCSSQSGHNTVSWYQQALGQGPQFIFQYYREEENGRGNFPPRFSGLQFPNYSSELNVNALELDDSALYLCASSEPGQQETQYFGPGTRLLVL.

Written as DNA, the CDR3 is TGTGCCAGCAGCTTAGTTCGGGTCGGGAGTACCAAAAACATTCAGTACTTC. Its protein is CASSLVRVGSTKNIQYF. The chain employs TRBV7-2 and TRBJ2-4, with D possibly matching TRBD2 (6 bases). CDR1 and CDR2 (germline): SGHTA, FQGNSA. This CDR3 contains 17 residues. Trimming shortened V by 1 base and J by 2 bases, and 15 bases separated the two germline ends.

A few counts support this clone. V and J are TRBV9 and TRBJ2-7; 10 bases align to TRBD2. The junction had 5 bases not matched to a gene; V was cut back by 4 bases and J by 4 bases. This CDR3 contains 14 residues. Germline V lookup: CDR1 SGDLS, CDR2 YYNGEE. This CDR3 is CASSPVAGGYEQYF. CDR3 bases: TGTGCCAGCAGCCCCGTAGCGGGGGGTTACGAGCAGTACTTC.

This rearrangement joins TRBV4-2 to TRBJ1-1; D uncertain. V lost 1 base to trimming and J lost 11 bases, with 14 bases between them. The CDR3 consists of 13 residues. Germline lookup yields CDR1 LGHNA and CDR2 YNFKEQ. The CDR3 here is CASSQGEGAEAFF. The CDR3 DNA reads TGTGCCAGCAGCCAAGGGGAGGGTGCCGAGGCTTTCTTT.

There are a few counts of this clone. V and J are TRBV7-2 and TRBJ2-5; D ambiguous. Trimming shortened V by 3 bases and J by 1 base, and 9 bases separated the two germline ends. Germline V gene lookup returns CDR1 SGHTA and CDR2 FQGNSA. The CDR3 runs 14 residues. CDR3 region: CASSLGSVQETQYF. As DNA, the CDR3 is TGTGCCAGCAGCTTGGGAAGCGTCCAAGAGACCCAGTACTTC.

This clone has only a few counts. This same CDR3 is encoded by further DNA sequences in the sample. The rearrangement uses TRBV7-2 and TRBJ1-2; 8 bases match TRBD1. The CDR3 consists of 14 residues. The J segment lost 2 bases and the V segment lost 6 bases, leaving 5 bases of the junction unmatched. Germline V gives CDR1 SGHTA, CDR2 FQGNSA. Written as DNA, the CDR3 is TGTGCCAGCAGTTCCGACAGGGGCAACTATGGCTACACCTTC. Its protein product is CASSSDRGNYGYTF.

V usage is TRBV6-5 and J usage is TRBJ1-2; 9 nucleotides line up with TRBD1. Germline lookup yields CDR1 MNHEY and CDR2 SVGAGI. After removal of 0 bases from V and 6 bases from J, the junction contained 8 bases not matched to a gene. The CDR3 runs to 16 residues. The CDR3 DNA reads TGTGCCAGCAGTTACTCGACTGGGACAGGGAATAATGGCTACACCTTC. Translating gives CASSYSTGTGNNGYTF.

The chain joins TRBV7-8 to TRBJ2-7; tentatively, D is TRBD2 (5 bases). The CDR3 covers 16 residues. V was pared by 1 base and J by 6 bases, with 19 bases between. Per germline, CDR1 SGHVS and CDR2 FQNEAQ. The CDR3 is CASSLDGRGPVGEQYF. CDR3 sequence (DNA): TGTGCCAGCAGCTTAGACGGCCGGGGTCCGGTTGGCGAGCAGTACTTC.

The J gene is TRBJ2-7, the V gene TRBV5-4, with 13 bases aligning to TRBD2. This CDR3 contains 15 residues. Germline-derived CDR1 and CDR2 are SGHNT and YYREEE (reference sequence). Trimming cost V 5 bases and J 3 bases; bases outside gene matches: 5. Here the CDR3 reads CASRQGLAGSYEQYF. In DNA, the CDR3 is TGTGCCAGCAGACAGGGACTAGCGGGAAGCTACGAGCAGTACTTC.

This clone occurred a few times. This chain uses TRBV7-2 with TRBJ1-4; D remains ambiguous. Trimming took off 5 bases at V and 5 bases at J, with 18 bases between the two ends. CDR3 length: 16 amino acids. Germline V gene lookup returns CDR1 SGHTA and CDR2 FQGNSA. CDR3 amino acids: CASSPLASPGNEKLFF. CDR3 DNA sequence: TGTGCCAGCAGCCCCCTAGCTTCCCCGGGGAATGAAAAACTGTTTTTT.

The CDR3 spells CASSPDWKNIQYF. In nucleotides, the CDR3 is TGTGCCAGCTCACCGGACTGGAAAAACATTCAGTACTTC. The rearrangement uses TRBV18 and TRBJ2-4, with D tentatively TRBD2 (5 bases). This CDR3 is 13 amino acids long. The germline gives CDR1 KGHSH, CDR2 LQKENI. Trimming removed 3 bases at V and 4 bases at J, with 7 bases between.

V is TRBV6-4 and J is TRBJ2-3; no clear D. The CDR3 consists of 13 residues. The germline V and J ends were trimmed by 2 bases and 5 bases, with 8 bases remaining between them. Per the germline V gene, CDR1 is MRHNA and CDR2 is SNTAGT. The CDR3 DNA follows: TGTGCCAGCAGTGACCGTGTCAAAGATACGCAGTATTTT. As protein: CASSDRVKDTQYF.

This clone was counted a few times. The chain is built from TRBV5-1 and TRBJ2-2; D gene unclear. V gave up 0 bases and J gave up 4 bases, with 13 bases separating them. Germline CDR1 is SGHRS and CDR2 is YFSETQ. The CDR3 has 16 amino acids. The CDR3 sequence is CASSLAPTRGTGELFF. The DNA of the CDR3 is TGCGCCAGCAGCTTGGCTCCAACCCGAGGCACCGGGGAGCTGTTTTTT.

This chain links TRBV4-2 with TRBJ2-2; 8 nucleotides agree with TRBD2. This CDR3 contains 17 residues. CDR1 is LGHNA, CDR2 YNFKEQ, per germline. The V segment lost 1 base and the J segment 8 bases; nucleotides outside the gene matches: 12. In DNA, the CDR3 is TGTGCCAGCAGCCAAGCCTGGACTAGCCAGACACGGGGGGAGCTGTTTTTT. It translates to CASSQAWTSQTRGELFF.

This clone has only a few counts. The V call is TRBV10-3, the J call TRBJ1-1; the D is unclear. CDR1 is ENHRY, CDR2 SYGVKD, per germline. V was clipped by 3 bases and J by 1 base, with 21 bases between them. CDR3 size: 18 residues. CDR3 sequence: CAISDPTHPLRENTEAFF. Here the CDR3 DNA reads TGTGCCATCAGTGATCCGACACACCCCCTGAGGGAGAACACTGAAGCTTTCTTT.

This clone was seen a few times. J is TRBJ1-1 and V is TRBV7-3, with 8 positions matching TRBD1. Germline V gives CDR1 SGHTA, CDR2 FQGTGA. After removal of 4 bases from V and 7 bases from J, the junction contained 2 bases not matched to a gene. The CDR3 has 12 amino acids. The DNA for the CDR3 is TGTGCCAGCAGCTCCGGGACAGGTGAAGCTTTCTTT. It encodes CASSSGTGEAFF.

This clone was counted a few times. V gene TRBV28 combines with J gene TRBJ2-2, with D uncertain. Per germline, CDR1 MDHEN and CDR2 SYDVKM. V was cut by 6 bases and J by 6 bases, with 8 bases left in between. The length of the CDR3 is 12 residues. CDR3 sequence reads: CASSSVPGELFF. The CDR3, as DNA: TGTGCCAGCAGCTCCGTCCCCGGGGAGCTGTTTTTT.

This clone was seen a few times. The V call is TRBV9, the J call TRBJ2-3; no clear D. Germline V CDR1 and CDR2: SGDLS, YYNGEE. This CDR3 region has 15 residues. V lost 0 bases, J lost 3 bases, and 11 bases lay in between. As DNA, the CDR3 is TGTGCCAGCAGCGTAGCCCCGCGTTTGACAGATACGCAGTATTTT. This translates into CASSVAPRLTDTQYF.